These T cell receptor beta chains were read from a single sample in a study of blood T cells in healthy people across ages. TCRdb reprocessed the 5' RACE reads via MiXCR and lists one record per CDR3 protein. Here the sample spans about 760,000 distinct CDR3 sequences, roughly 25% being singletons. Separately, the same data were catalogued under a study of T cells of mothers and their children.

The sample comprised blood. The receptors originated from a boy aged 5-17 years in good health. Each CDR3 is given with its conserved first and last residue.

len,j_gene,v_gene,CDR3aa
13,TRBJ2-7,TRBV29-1,CSVYDGLTYEQYF
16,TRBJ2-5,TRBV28,CASSIPGLAGEETQYF
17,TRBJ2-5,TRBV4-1,CASSQSVSGGYQETQYF
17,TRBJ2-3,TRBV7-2,CASSAGLAGGPRGTQYF
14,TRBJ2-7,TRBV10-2,CASSSGLAVDEQYF
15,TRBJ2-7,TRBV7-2,CASSSPNRGTYEQYF
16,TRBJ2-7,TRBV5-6,CASSLPRGVGTYEQYF
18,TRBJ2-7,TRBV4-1,CASSQETLYGRPTYEQYF
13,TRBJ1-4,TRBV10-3,CATRDGGGEKLFF
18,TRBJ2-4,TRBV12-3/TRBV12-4,CASSFRGETLRAKNIQYF
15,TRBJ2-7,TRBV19,CASSLFPGQPYEQYF
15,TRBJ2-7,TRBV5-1,CASSLATGSNYEQYF
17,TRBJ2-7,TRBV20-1,CSAGGTSVPGAYYEQYF
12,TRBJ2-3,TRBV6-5,CASKGSTDTQYF
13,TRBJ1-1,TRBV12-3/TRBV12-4,CASMGQGRTEAFF
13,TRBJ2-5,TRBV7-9,CASSLIDGETQYF
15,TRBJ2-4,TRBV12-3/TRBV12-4,CASSPPRGLKNIQYF
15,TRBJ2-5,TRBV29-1,CSVPGQGRGQETQYF
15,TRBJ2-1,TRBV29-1,CSVEDHLQGAGEQFF
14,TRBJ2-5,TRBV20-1,CSARDWRGSETQYF
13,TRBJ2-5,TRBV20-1,CSARGLAGETQYF
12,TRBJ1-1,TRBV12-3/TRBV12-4,CASSLFTTEAFF
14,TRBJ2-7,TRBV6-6,CASSYLQDSYEQYF
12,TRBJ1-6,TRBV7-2,CASSSGVSPLHF
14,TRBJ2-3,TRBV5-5,CASSARGKEDTQYF
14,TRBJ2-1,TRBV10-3,CAISVGEMYNEQFF
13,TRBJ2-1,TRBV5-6,CASSFIGAGEQFF
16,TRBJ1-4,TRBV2,CASSEGPGRINEKLFF
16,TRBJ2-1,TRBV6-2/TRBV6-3,CASSLPSGGSYNEQFF
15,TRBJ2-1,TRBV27,CASSSRDPTYNEQFF
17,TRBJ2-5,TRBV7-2,CASSLRRLARDQETQYF